This T cell receptor (beta chain) was observed in a study of blood T cell repertoires in COVID-19. Study at large: The study drew acute and convalescent COVID-19 samples from the United States, Italy and Spain.

Between the trimmed V and J ends, which lost 10 bases and 6 bases, there was a span of 30 bases. This CDR3 is 17 amino acids long. Germline CDR1 reads LNHDA; CDR2 reads SQIVND (reference sequence). Assay: immunoSEQ multiplex PCR; the TCRdb copy retains only in-frame clones and omits some. This sample carries around 250,000 clones, approximately 90% of them seen once, and the ten largest clones take approximately 1.2%. Participant-reported clinical history was the basis for cohort assignment. The sequence was collected from a human donor in a cohort exposed to, infected with or recovered from COVID-19 (not recorded which). The donor label of this sample is uncertain. Input material: PBMCs or T cells enriched from blood (not recorded which). The chain combines TRBV19 with TRBJ1-2, with D possibly TRBD1 on 6 matching bases. The CDR3 DNA reads as TGTGCCACCCGACCCATGCCACGGCAGGGGTATCGGGATGGCTACACCTTC. Translating it yields CATRPMPRQGYRDGYTF.